This T cell receptor (beta chain) comes out of a study of shared clonotypes between healthy human individuals. Clones were sequenced by immunoSEQ multiplex PCR, and TCRdb holds only the in-frame ones, with some missing. This table holds around 600,000 clones, 85% to 95% found once. The naive CD8 subset, CD45RO-negative cells positively selected for CCR7, excluded terminally differentiated effector memory CD45RA+ cells. The CDR3 has 14 residues. Germline CDR1 SGHDN, CDR2 FVKESK. V lost 2 bases, J lost 8 bases, and 15 bases lay in between. The chain links TRBV14 to TRBJ1-1; D gene ambiguous. The clonotype originates from a woman aged 25 to 39 in good health. Sequencing was done on a sample of naive CD8+ T cells sorted from blood. This chain's CDR3 is CASSQTWRTKEAFF. DNA for the CDR3: TGTGCCAGCAGCCAAACGTGGAGGACGAAAGAAGCTTTCTTT.